One and the same sample provided the 25 T cell receptor beta chains below, sequenced in a study of shared clonotypes between healthy human individuals. The assay was immunoSEQ multiplex PCR, and TCRdb's table has in-frame clones only and misses some. The sample records fewer than 650,000 clones, roughly four fifths being singletons. The source material was PBMCs. The receptors stem from a woman aged 40 to 50 in good health. Some clones in this sample may be carry-over from other donors' samples.

V usage is TRBV7-6 and J usage is TRBJ2-3, with D perhaps matching TRBD1 (6 bases). V was trimmed by 2 bases and J by 5 bases, leaving 14 bases between them. Germline CDR1 SGHVS, CDR2 FNYEAQ. The CDR3 runs to 15 residues. CDR3: CASSLTRGQEDTQYF. CDR3 in DNA: TGTGCCAGCAGCTTAACCAGGGGCCAGGAAGATACGCAGTATTTT.

The chain joins TRBV30 to TRBJ2-3; perhaps TRBD2 as D (6 bases). V was trimmed by 4 bases and J by 1 base, leaving 12 bases between them. Germline V CDR1 and CDR2: GTSNPN, SVGIG (reference sequence). There are 14 residues in the CDR3. This chain's CDR3 is CAWTLGLGTDTQYF. The CDR3, as DNA: TGTGCCTGGACCTTGGGACTGGGCACAGATACGCAGTATTTT.

This chain connects TRBV11-3 to TRBJ2-7; TRBD2 might be the D (6 bases). Germline V gene lookup returns CDR1 SGHNT and CDR2 YENEEA. CDR3 length equals 14 residues. Trimming removed 5 bases at V and 5 bases at J, with 16 bases between. The CDR3 DNA sequence: TGTGCCAGCAGCCGGGGGTCGGGGAACGACGAGCAGTACTTC. Protein sequence: CASSRGSGNDEQYF.

As to this clone: At one end, the junction sequence differs from germline, possibly due to a read error. The CDR3 is CGISYQPQHF. DNA for the CDR3: TGTGGGATTAGCTATCAGCCCCAGCATTTT. This sequence joins TRBV11-1 and TRBJ1-5; D remains ambiguous. The CDR3 totals 10 residues. In germline, CDR1 is SGHAT, CDR2 FQDESV (reference sequence).

The V gene is TRBV5-1, the J gene TRBJ2-7; TRBD1 might be the D (6 bases). CDR3 size: 15 residues. Trimming pared 4 bases from V and 0 bases from J, leaving 14 bases between. Per germline, CDR1 SGHRS and CDR2 YFSETQ. CDR3 nucleotide sequence: TGCGCCAGCAGCAAAGGGACAACCAGCTCCTACGAGCAGTACTTC. Its protein product is CASSKGTTSSYEQYF.

The CDR3 DNA reads TGTGCCTGGACCCAGCGTAGCTCCTACAATGAGCAGTTCTTC. Translating it yields CAWTQRSSYNEQFF. The rearrangement joins TRBV30 to TRBJ2-1; D is undetermined. V shed 4 bases and J shed 0 bases, with 10 bases lying between them. CDR3 size: 14 residues. Germline assignment: CDR1 GTSNPN and CDR2 SVGIG (reference sequence).

CDR3 DNA: TGCAGCGTTGAAGGGGCTAGGGCCGCCTCAGTTTACGAGCAGTACTTC. Amino acids: CSVEGARAASVYEQYF. This chain connects TRBV29-1 to TRBJ2-7, with D unclear. The CDR3 length is 16 residues. Germline V lookup: CDR1 SQVTM, CDR2 ANQGSEA. V was cut by 1 base and J by 4 bases, with 20 bases left in between.

DNA of the CDR3: TGCGCCAGCAGCATTCAAGGACAGGGAGTCTATGGCTACACCTTC. Protein: CASSIQGQGVYGYTF. The chain recombines TRBV5-1 with TRBJ1-2, with 8 bases lining up with TRBD1. This CDR3 has 15 amino acids. CDR1 and CDR2 (germline): SGHRS, YFSETQ. V lost 4 bases to trimming and J lost 4 bases; unmatched junction nucleotides: 9.

This clone was found once. The chain couples TRBV7-2 to TRBJ2-7; no definite D call. V was trimmed by 1 base and J by 7 bases, leaving 11 bases between them. Germline lookup yields CDR1 SGHTA and CDR2 FQGNSA. This CDR3 has 13 residues. DNA of the CDR3: TGTGCCAGCAGCTTAGAGATAGATTGGGAGCAGTACTTC. The encoded protein is CASSLEIDWEQYF.

The CDR3 nucleotides are TGTGCCAGCAACCGACAAGTCACAGATACGCAGTATTTT. It translates to CASNRQVTDTQYF. V is TRBV2 and J is TRBJ2-3; D call uncertain. This CDR3 region has 13 residues. With 7 bases removed from V and 2 bases from J, the gap between germline ends came to 10 bases. Germline CDR1 and CDR2: SNHLY and FYNNEI.

The chain has TRBV11-2 and TRBJ1-1, with D unresolved. V lost 0 bases, J lost 7 bases, and 9 bases lay in between. This CDR3 is built from 13 residues. Germline values: CDR1 SGHAT, CDR2 FQNNGV. CDR3 residues: CASSLDRTVEAFF. CDR3 DNA sequence: TGTGCCAGCAGCTTAGATCGCACCGTTGAAGCTTTCTTT.

A few counts support this clone. This chain connects TRBV28 to TRBJ2-7; 16 bases are a match to TRBD2. V trimming: 2 bases; J trimming: 11 bases; junction bases outside the gene matches: 0. The CDR3 loop spans 13 amino acids. CDR1 and CDR2 from the germline V gene are MDHEN and SYDVKM. CDR3 sequence reads: CASSLGTSGREYF. The DNA of the CDR3 is TGTGCCAGCAGTTTAGGGACTAGCGGGAGGGAGTACTTC.

In the case of this clone: A far bigger clonotype differs at one base, so this is likely a read error. Given the absence of the conserved phenylalanine or tryptophan at the CDR3 end, a read error is likely. This chain uses TRBV10-2 with TRBJ1-2; the D is unclear. Germline V gene data show CDR1 as WSHSY and CDR2 as SAAADI. This CDR3 is built from 14 residues. Deletions cut 3 bases from V and 0 bases from J, with 8 bases between. The CDR3, as DNA: TGCGCCAGCAGTGAAATGGTCTCTAACTATGGCTACACCTAC. Translation: CASSEMVSNYGYTY.

The V and J genes are TRBV7-9 and TRBJ1-2, with D perhaps TRBD1 (5 bases). CDR3 size: 16 residues. The germline V gene encodes CDR1 SEHNR and CDR2 FQNEAQ (reference sequence). V lost 5 bases and J 7 bases, leaving 23 bases between the germline ends. The CDR3 DNA sequence: TGTGCCAGCAGCCAACGCGTCGGGAGCCCCCAGGGTGGCTACACCTTC. Its translation is CASSQRVGSPQGGYTF.

This chain uses TRBV19 with TRBJ1-1, with D maybe TRBD1 (5 bases). Trimming removed 8 bases from V and 0 bases from J, with 13 bases in between. This CDR3 is 14 amino acids long. CDR1 and CDR2 from the germline V gene are LNHDA and SQIVND (reference sequence). CDR3 loop: CASRRQSMNTEAFF. DNA for the CDR3: TGTGCCAGTCGGCGACAGAGCATGAACACTGAAGCTTTCTTT.

This chain joins TRBV2 and TRBJ1-1; perhaps TRBD1 as D (5 bases). V was shortened by 6 bases and J by 0 bases, with 11 bases between the two germline ends. This CDR3 comprises 14 residues. Germline V gene data show CDR1 as SNHLY and CDR2 as FYNNEI. CDR3 nucleotides: TGTGCCAGCAGCGAGTGGGGCGTGAACACTGAAGCTTTCTTT. Protein sequence: CASSEWGVNTEAFF.

This clone was found a few times. This rearrangement joins TRBV30 to TRBJ2-3, with 7 positions matching TRBD2. The CDR3 has 15 residues. Germline CDR1 reads GTSNPN; CDR2 reads SVGIG (reference sequence). The V segment lost 1 base and the J segment 2 bases; nucleotides outside the gene matches: 6. CDR3 loop: CAWSGGGEDTDTQYF. CDR3 DNA sequence: TGTGCCTGGAGTGGTGGGGGGGAAGACACAGATACGCAGTATTTT. Based on the CDR3 plus reference TRBV30 and TRBJ2-3, the full variable domain is SQTIHQWPATLVQPVGSPLSLECTVEGTSNPNLYWYRQAAGRGLQLLFYSVGIGQISSEVPQNLSASRPQDRQFILSSKKLLLSDSGFYLCAWSGGGEDTDTQYFGPGTRLTVL.

V is TRBV27 and J is TRBJ2-7; the D is unclear. The CDR3 loop spans 12 amino acids. Germline CDR1 is MNHEY and CDR2 is SMNVEV (reference sequence). V gave up 6 bases and J gave up 7 bases, with 13 bases separating them. Written as DNA, the CDR3 is TGTGCCAGCAGAACCTGGGGTGGGGAGCAGTACTTC. Encoded protein: CASRTWGGEQYF.

V and J are TRBV14 and TRBJ2-2; D is possibly TRBD1 (6 bases). The CDR3 has 16 amino acids. The V gene lost 2 bases and the J gene lost 8 bases, with 18 bases spanning the gap. Germline V gene sequence: CDR1 SGHDN, CDR2 FVKESK. Here the CDR3 DNA reads TGTGCCAGCAGCCAAAGAACAGGGTTGGGGACAGGGGAGCTGTTTTTT. Translating it yields CASSQRTGLGTGELFF.

The rearrangement joins TRBV28 to TRBJ1-4, with no clear D. The V gene lost 6 bases and the J gene lost 0 bases, with 17 bases spanning the gap. Germline CDR1 reads MDHEN; CDR2 reads SYDVKM. The CDR3 contains 17 residues. The CDR3: CASRATPLGTTNEKLFF. CDR3 coding DNA: TGTGCCAGCAGGGCGACACCTTTAGGAACAACTAATGAAAAACTGTTTTTT.

V usage is TRBV10-2 and J usage is TRBJ2-5; D not resolved. V lost 3 bases and J 1 base, leaving 6 bases between the germline ends. Germline loops: CDR1 WSHSY, CDR2 SAAADI. The CDR3 loop spans 13 amino acids. The CDR3 DNA sequence: TGCGCCAGCAGTGATGGGCCCCAAGAGACCCAGTACTTC. Protein: CASSDGPQETQYF.

The J gene is TRBJ2-2, the V gene TRBV27; D gene unclear. The CDR3 spans 13 residues. V lost 4 bases, J lost 0 bases, and 3 bases lay in between. From germline, CDR1 is MNHEY and CDR2 SMNVEV (reference sequence). This CDR3 is CASSSTNTGELFF. As DNA, the CDR3 is TGTGCCAGCAGTTCTACGAACACCGGGGAGCTGTTTTTT.

The V and J genes are TRBV19 and TRBJ1-1; 7 nucleotides align to TRBD1. Germline V lookup: CDR1 LNHDA, CDR2 SQIVND (reference sequence). The CDR3 runs to 14 residues. V lost 4 bases and J lost 4; bases outside the gene matches: 6. CDR3 DNA: TGTGCCAGTAGTAATGGAGGGGGCTTCACTGAAGCTTTCTTT. Translating gives CASSNGGGFTEAFF.

The chain joins TRBV27 to TRBJ2-7, with D hard to call. Trimming pared 3 bases from V and 2 bases from J, leaving 8 bases between. The V gene's germline CDR1 is MNHEY and CDR2 SMNVEV (reference sequence). This CDR3 is 13 amino acids long. The CDR3 DNA reads TGTGCCAGCAGTTTTGGAACTCCCTACGAGCAGTACTTC. This encodes CASSFGTPYEQYF.

The DNA of the CDR3 is TGTGCCAGCAGCTCTAGGGGGCATGACTACGAGCAGTACTTC. The encoded protein is CASSSRGHDYEQYF. The chain recombines TRBV7-6 with TRBJ2-7, with 7 bases identical to TRBD1. The CDR3 contains 14 residues. V shed 4 bases and J 3 bases; nucleotides not matched to a gene: 6. Germline V lookup: CDR1 SGHVS, CDR2 FNYEAQ.